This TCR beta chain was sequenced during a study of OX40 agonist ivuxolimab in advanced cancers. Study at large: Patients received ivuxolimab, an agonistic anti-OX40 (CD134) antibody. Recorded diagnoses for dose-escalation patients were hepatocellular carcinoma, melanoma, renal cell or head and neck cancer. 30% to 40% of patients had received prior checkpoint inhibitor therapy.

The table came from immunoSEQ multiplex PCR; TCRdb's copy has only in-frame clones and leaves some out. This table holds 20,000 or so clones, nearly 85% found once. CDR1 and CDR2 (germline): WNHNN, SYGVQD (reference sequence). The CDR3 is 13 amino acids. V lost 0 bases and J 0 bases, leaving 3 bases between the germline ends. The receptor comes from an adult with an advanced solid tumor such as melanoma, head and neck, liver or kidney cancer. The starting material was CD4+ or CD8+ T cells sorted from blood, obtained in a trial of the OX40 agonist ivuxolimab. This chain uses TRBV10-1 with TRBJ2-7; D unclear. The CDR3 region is CASSESPSYEQYF. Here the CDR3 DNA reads TGCGCCAGCAGTGAGTCTCCCTCCTACGAGCAGTACTTC.